Listed below are T cell receptor beta chains from one sample, sequenced in a study of T cell changes during pregnancy in multiple sclerosis. Sequenced by immunoSEQ multiplex PCR; TCRdb stores in-frame clones only, minus some. Of almost 65,000 clones detected, approximately 92% appear once; the ten largest clones hold 2.3%. Sequencing was performed on peripheral blood, taken in the first trimester of pregnancy. These receptors all stem from a female donor with multiple sclerosis, enrolled in a pregnancy study. Each CDR3 is given with its conserved first and last residue. Each record gives: J gene, V gene, clone size, D gene, CDR3 protein, CDR3 DNA. D genes are given only for firm matches. Size is omitted from some rows. Given values are once, few, many or a class for expanded clones.

>TRBJ2-5|TRBV6-6|-|TRBD1
CASSLGSGTGEETQYF
TGTGCCAGCAGTCTCGGGTCCGGGACAGGGGAGGAGACCCAGTACTTC
>TRBJ1-2|TRBV27|-|TRBD1
CASSHRQGAPILGYTF
TGTGCCAGCAGTCATAGACAGGGGGCGCCAATACTTGGCTACACCTTC
>TRBJ2-7|TRBV5-1|-|TRBD1
CASSWGGQGGNYEQYF
TGCGCCAGCAGCTGGGGGGGACAGGGAGGAAACTACGAGCAGTACTTC
>TRBJ2-1|TRBV9|-|TRBD2
CASSVGAGGPRNEQFF
TGTGCCAGCAGCGTAGGGGCGGGAGGACCTAGGAATGAGCAGTTCTTC
>TRBJ2-5|TRBV4-2|-|-
CASSQDLRYQETQYF
TGTGCCAGCAGCCAAGATCTGCGGTACCAAGAGACCCAGTACTTC
>TRBJ2-3|TRBV7-9|-|-
CASCCPSGFSTDTQYF
TGTGCCAGCTGCTGTCCTTCAGGGTTTAGCACAGATACGCAGTATTTT
>TRBJ2-7|TRBV7-3|-|TRBD1
CASQRAGGASGDEQYF
TGTGCCAGTCAGAGGGCAGGGGGCGCTTCGGGTGACGAGCAGTACTTC
>TRBJ1-1|TRBV7-9|once|TRBD1
CASSWGRGHTEAFF
TGTGCCAGCAGCTGGGGCAGGGGGCACACTGAAGCTTTCTTT
>TRBJ2-3|TRBV5-5|-|TRBD2
CASSLGLAGESDTQYF
TGTGCCAGCAGCTTGGGGTTAGCGGGAGAATCAGATACGCAGTATTTT
>TRBJ2-7|TRBV11-1|-|TRBD2
CASSLGQRGKRYEQYF
TGTGCCAGCAGCTTAGGACAGCGGGGTAAGAGGTACGAGCAGTACTTC
>TRBJ2-1|TRBV7-7|-|TRBD2
CASSLRLAGEDEQFF
TGTGCTAGCAGCTTACGGCTAGCGGGAGAAGATGAGCAGTTCTTC
>TRBJ2-1|TRBV7-3|-|TRBD1
CASSLTGGERSEQFF
TGTGCCAGCAGCCTGACAGGGGGCGAAAGATCTGAGCAGTTCTTC
>TRBJ2-7|TRBV5-6|-|TRBD2
CASSGGLAGGSYEQYF
TGTGCCAGCAGCGGGGGACTAGCGGGAGGATCCTACGAGCAGTACTTC
>TRBJ2-1|TRBV5-1|-|-
CASSLVRGNEQFF
TGCGCCAGCAGCTTGGTCCGGGGTAATGAGCAGTTCTTC
>TRBJ2-3|TRBV19|-|-
CASSDGRLTDTQYF
TGTGCCAGTAGCGATGGAAGACTCACAGATACGCAGTATTTT
>TRBJ2-7|TRBV7-3|-|TRBD2
CASSLSAGGPYEQYF
TGTGCCAGCAGCTTAAGCGCGGGAGGCCCCTACGAGCAGTACTTC
>TRBJ2-7|TRBV6-5|-|TRBD2
CASSSKRGSYEQYF
TGTGCCAGCAGTTCTAAGCGGGGATCCTACGAGCAGTACTTC
>TRBJ2-1|TRBV25-1|-|-
CASSYGTKREQFF
TGTGCCAGCAGTTACGGGACAAAACGAGAGCAGTTCTTC
>TRBJ2-7|TRBV7-9|once|-
CASSLVARGGLPNSYEQYF
TGTGCCAGCAGCTTAGTAGCCCGAGGCGGACTACCTAATTCCTACGAGCAGTACTTC
>TRBJ2-5|TRBV13|-|TRBD2
CASSALAGDQETQYF
TGTGCCAGCAGCGCCTTAGCGGGGGACCAAGAGACCCAGTACTTC
>TRBJ2-7|TRBV27|-|-
CASSLSGGERLYEQYF
TGTGCCAGCAGTTTATCTGGAGGGGAGAGGCTCTACGAGCAGTACTTC
>TRBJ2-7|TRBV2|-|TRBD2
CASSERGAGGIYEQYF
TGTGCCAGCAGTGAAAGGGGAGCGGGAGGAATCTACGAGCAGTACTTC
>TRBJ1-1|TRBV6-1|few|-
CASSVTGTGVTEAFF
TGTGCCAGCAGTGTTACCGGGACTGGAGTCACTGAAGCTTTCTTT
>TRBJ1-2|TRBV6-5|-|-
CASRQGYGYTF
TGTGCCAGCAGGCAGGGGTATGGCTACACCTTC
>TRBJ2-5|TRBV5-1|-|TRBD1
CASSSGQATWKETQYF
TGCGCCAGCAGCTCGGGACAGGCAACATGGAAAGAGACCCAGTACTTC
>TRBJ2-1|TRBV7-2|-|TRBD2
CASSFLSGRVVSNEQFF
TGTGCCAGCAGCTTCCTCAGCGGGAGGGTGGTTAGTAATGAGCAGTTCTTC
>TRBJ2-7|TRBV28|-|TRBD1
CASSPPGQGKEQYF
TGTGCCAGCAGTCCCCCGGGACAGGGGAAAGAGCAGTACTTC
>TRBJ1-1|TRBV7-9|-|-
CASSSSWVGREENTEAFF
TGTGCCAGCAGCTCGTCGTGGGTGGGCAGGGAAGAGAACACTGAAGCTTTCTTT
>TRBJ2-7|TRBV30|-|-
CAWSRGRGGEQYF
TGTGCCTGGAGTAGGGGTAGGGGAGGCGAGCAGTACTTC
>TRBJ1-2|TRBV19|-|-
CASSTDWEDGYTF
TGTGCCAGTAGTACAGATTGGGAGGATGGCTACACCTTC
>TRBJ2-1|TRBV5-1|-|TRBD2
CASSFGTSLYEQFF
TGCGCCAGCAGCTTCGGGACTAGTCTGTATGAGCAGTTCTTC
>TRBJ2-7|TRBV10-3|-|-
CAISVGSYEQYF
TGTGCCATCAGTGTCGGGAGTTACGAGCAGTACTTC
>TRBJ2-1|TRBV19|-|TRBD2
CASRWTALREVGDSYNEQFF
TGTGCCAGTAGGTGGACTGCACTACGGGAGGTGGGGGACTCCTACAATGAGCAGTTCTTC
>TRBJ2-7|TRBV7-9|-|TRBD2
CASSLKRGPSYEQYF
TGTGCCAGCAGCTTAAAGCGGGGGCCCTCCTACGAGCAGTACTTC
>TRBJ1-2|TRBV7-8|few|-
CASSLAQGGYGYTF
TGTGCCAGCAGCTTAGCACAGGGTGGCTATGGCTACACCTTC
>TRBJ2-3|TRBV13|once|TRBD2
CASRILAGESDTQYF
TGTGCCAGCAGGATACTAGCGGGAGAGTCAGATACGCAGTATTTT
>TRBJ1-1|TRBV19|-|-
CASSQGHRGTEAFF
TGTGCCAGTAGTCAGGGACACCGAGGAACTGAAGCTTTCTTT
>TRBJ2-5|TRBV4-3|-|TRBD1
CASSQATGGRETQYF
TGCGCCAGCAGCCAAGCGACAGGGGGCAGGGAGACCCAGTACTTC
>TRBJ2-2|TRBV5-1|-|TRBD2
CASSELAGVSTGELFF
TGCGCCAGCTCCGAACTAGCGGGAGTCTCCACCGGGGAGCTGTTTTTT
>TRBJ1-5|TRBV27|few|-
CASSTQGRVGQPQHF
TGTGCCAGCAGTACACAGGGACGGGTCGGTCAGCCCCAGCATTTT
>TRBJ2-7|TRBV5-4|-|-
CASSFPAGAQYF
TGTGCCAGCAGCTTCCCGGCGGGTGCGCAGTACTTC
>TRBJ2-7|TRBV5-4|-|TRBD2
CASSFSGALYEQYF
TGTGCCAGCAGCTTTAGCGGGGCCCTCTACGAGCAGTACTTC